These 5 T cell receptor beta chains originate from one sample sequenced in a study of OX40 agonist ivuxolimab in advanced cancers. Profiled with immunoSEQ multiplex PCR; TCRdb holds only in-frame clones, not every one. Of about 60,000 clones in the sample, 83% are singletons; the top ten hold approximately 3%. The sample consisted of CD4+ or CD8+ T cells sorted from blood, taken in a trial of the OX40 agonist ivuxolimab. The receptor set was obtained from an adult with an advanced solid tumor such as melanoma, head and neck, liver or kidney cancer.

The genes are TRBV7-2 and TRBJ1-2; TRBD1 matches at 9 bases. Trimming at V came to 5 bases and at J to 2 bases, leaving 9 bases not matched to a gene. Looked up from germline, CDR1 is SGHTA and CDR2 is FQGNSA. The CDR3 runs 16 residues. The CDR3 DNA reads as TGTGCCAGCAGCCCGACAGGGGGTTCTACCAACTATGGCTACACCTTC. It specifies CASSPTGGSTNYGYTF.

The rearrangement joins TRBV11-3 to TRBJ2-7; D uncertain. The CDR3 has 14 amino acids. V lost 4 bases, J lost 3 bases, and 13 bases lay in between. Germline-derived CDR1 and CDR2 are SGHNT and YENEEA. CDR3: CASSSDLFRYEQYF. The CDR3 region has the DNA TGTGCCAGCAGCTCCGACTTATTTCGCTACGAGCAGTACTTC.

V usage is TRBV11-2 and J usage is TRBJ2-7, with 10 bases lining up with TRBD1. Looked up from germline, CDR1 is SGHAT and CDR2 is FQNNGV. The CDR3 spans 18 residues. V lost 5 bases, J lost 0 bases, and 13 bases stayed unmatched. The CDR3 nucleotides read TGTGCCAGCAGCACGCGCCTAGGGACAGGGGACCACTCCTACGAGCAGTACTTC. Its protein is CASSTRLGTGDHSYEQYF.

In DNA form, the CDR3 reads TGCGCCAGCCAAGGGCTAGCGGGTGGTACCACAGATACGCAGTATTTT. It is translated as CASQGLAGGTTDTQYF. V gene TRBV5-1 combines with J gene TRBJ2-3, with 8 bases that match TRBD2. V gave up 7 bases and J gave up 2 bases; unmatched junction bases: 12. CDR3 length equals 16 residues. From germline, CDR1 is SGHRS and CDR2 YFSETQ. Full variable domain (outside the CDR3, taken from reference TRBV5-1 and TRBJ2-3): KAGVTQTPRYLIKTRGQQVTLSCSPISGHRSVSWYQQTPGQGLQFLFEYFSETQRNKGNFPGRFSGRQFSNSRSEMNVSTLELGDSALYLCASQGLAGGTTDTQYFGPGTRLTVL.

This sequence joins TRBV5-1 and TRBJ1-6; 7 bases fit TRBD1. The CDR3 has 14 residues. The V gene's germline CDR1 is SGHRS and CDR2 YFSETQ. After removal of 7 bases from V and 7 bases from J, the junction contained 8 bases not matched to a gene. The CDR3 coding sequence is TGCGCCAGCTCTGTTGACAGGGTGAATTCACCCCTCCACTTT. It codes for CASSVDRVNSPLHF.